The source of this T cell receptor beta chain is a study of T cells in Graves' hyperthyroidism and ophthalmopathy. Trimming removed 0 bases at V and 8 bases at J, with 14 bases between. Germline V CDR1 and CDR2: SGHTS, YDEGEE. The CDR3 loop spans 14 amino acids. Stable disease denoted Graves' hyperthyroidism without ophthalmopathy progression within 18 months. RNA transcripts yielded amplified TCR beta CDR3 regions. First-round RT-PCR with HTBI primers amplified the TCR CDR3 region. TCRdb independently ran MiXCR on the multiplex PCR reads; one entry per CDR3 protein. Of 400,000 to 500,000 distinct CDR3 sequences listed, around 14% are singletons.

V gene TRBV5-8 combines with J gene TRBJ1-2; D uncertain. The sequence derives from a woman aged 18-30 years with Graves' hyperthyroidism. The sample was blood. CDR3 residues: CASSLAGAVNGYTF. CDR3 sequence (DNA): TGTGCCAGCAGCTTGGCGGGTGCGGTGAACGGCTACACCTTC.